Here is one T cell receptor beta chain with its context. What it recognizes is unknown. The assay was immunoSEQ multiplex PCR, and TCRdb's table has in-frame clones only and misses some. The table includes under 300,000 clones, 93% detected once. This specimen comes from a study of T cell responses to AZD1222 COVID-19 vaccine. Findings of the study overall: Vaccine-associated CD4 TCRs spanned spike, dominant at 160-218 and 743-854. Repertoire sampling happened only post peak T cell response.

The length of the CDR3 is 15 residues. The V end lost 0 bases, the J end lost 2 bases, and 7 bases lay between the germline ends. The V gene's germline CDR1 is MNHEY and CDR2 SVGEGT. The origin of this receptor is an adult in good health. J is TRBJ2-2 and V is TRBV6-2 or TRBV6-3; D uncertain. Material: peripheral blood, obtained on day 0 of AZD1222 vaccination. The CDR3 reads CASSYSRLNTGELFF. DNA of the CDR3: TGTGCCAGCAGTTACTCTCGGCTAAACACCGGGGAGCTGTTTTTT.